The 11 T cell receptor beta chains reported below all come from one sample, sequenced in a study of identical twins (dated by TCRdb to about 2016). Receptors were amplified or captured by 5' RACE. The sequencing machine was an Illumina HiSeq 2000. The public reads were quality trimmed at Q25 with fastp and then assembled into clones with MiXCR by TCRdb, keeping productive beta chains. Each entry is one CDR3 protein sequence, shown with its most common DNA and genes. A total of some 630,000 distinct CDR3 sequences appear in this sample, roughly 6.6% of them only once. The ten biggest clones cover 1.6% of the sample. This same sample was also taken into another study, of yellow fever vaccine responses in identical twins.

Sequences were obtained from PBMCs. Receptors originate from a woman aged 18 to 35 in good health.

The rearrangement links TRBV6-5 to TRBJ2-1; D remains unclear. V gave up 4 bases and J gave up 5 bases, with 6 bases separating them. CDR3 length equals 12 residues. Germline values: CDR1 MNHEY, CDR2 SVGAGI. CDR3 region: CASSFPNNEQFF. The CDR3 DNA sequence: TGTGCCAGCAGTTTCCCCAACAATGAGCAGTTCTTC.

Ten or more counts support this clonotype. This chain connects TRBV12-3 or TRBV12-4 to TRBJ2-7; 7 bases are a match to TRBD2. With V trimmed by 0 bases and J by 2 bases, 1 base remained unmatched. CDR3 length: 14 amino acids. The CDR3 coding sequence is TGTGCCAGCAGTTTAGCGGGAGGGCCCTACGAGCAGTACTTC. Protein sequence: CASSLAGGPYEQYF.

In its sample, this clonotype was seen many times. This chain connects TRBV20-1 to TRBJ2-7, with 9 nucleotides matching TRBD2. The V and J ends lost 3 bases and 3 bases, in that order; junction bases with no gene match: 6. CDR3 length: 14 residues. Germline-derived CDR1 and CDR2 are DFQATT and SNEGSKA (reference sequence). The CDR3 spells CSARVAGAVYEQYF. The CDR3 DNA follows: TGCAGTGCTAGGGTAGCGGGAGCGGTCTACGAGCAGTACTTC.

This clonotype was detected only a few times. The rearrangement uses TRBV12-3 or TRBV12-4 and TRBJ1-5; D gene unclear. Trimming stripped 7 bases from V and 0 bases from J, with 13 bases between. The CDR3 is 15 residues long. DNA of the CDR3: TGTGCCAGCAATGTAGGAAGCAATAGCAATCAGCCCCAGCATTTT. This translates into CASNVGSNSNQPQHF.

This clonotype came up many times. The rearrangement joins TRBV12-3 or TRBV12-4 to TRBJ2-3, with D possibly called TRBD1 or TRBD2 (7 bases each). The germline V and J ends were trimmed by 4 bases and 6 bases, with 17 bases remaining between them. There are 15 residues in the CDR3. In nucleotides, the CDR3 is TGTGCCAGCAGTTCCGGACTAGGGGGCCTTGATACGCAGTATTTT. Translated, it gives CASSSGLGGLDTQYF.

The V gene is TRBV20-1, the J gene TRBJ2-3; D is possibly TRBD2 (5 bases). Germline assignment: CDR1 DFQATT and CDR2 SNEGSKA (reference sequence). The CDR3 consists of 11 residues. V was shortened by 3 bases and J by 14 bases, with 15 bases between the two germline ends. The CDR3 spells CSASSGSILYF. The CDR3 coding sequence is TGCAGTGCTAGCAGTGGGAGTATCTTGTATTTT.

This clonotype was recorded many times. The chain employs TRBV7-2 and TRBJ2-7; D remains ambiguous. The CDR3 totals 15 residues. Germline loops: CDR1 SGHTA, CDR2 FQGNSA. Trimming shortened V by 5 bases and J by 1 base, and 15 bases separated the two germline ends. For the CDR3, the DNA is TGTGCCAGCAGCCTAGGGCCCGATCTGTCCTACGAGCAGTACGTC. Translated: CASSLGPDLSYEQYV.

CDR3 protein: CASSQVGTGSGELFF. For the CDR3, the DNA is TGCGCCAGCAGCCAAGTCGGGACAGGGTCCGGGGAGCTGTTTTTT. The chain recombines TRBV4-1 with TRBJ2-2; TRBD1 matches at 9 bases. CDR3 length: 15 residues. Germline-derived CDR1 and CDR2 are MGHRA and YSYEKL. Trimming took 1 base from V and 6 from J; bases not matched to a gene: 3.

The chain combines TRBV5-1 with TRBJ2-4; 11 nucleotides agree with TRBD1. CDR3 length: 15 amino acids. Per the germline V gene, CDR1 is SGHRS and CDR2 is YFSETQ. V shed 0 bases, J shed 9 bases, and the junction held 5 bases outside the gene matches. As DNA, the CDR3 is TGCGCCAGCAGCTTGGACGGACAGGGGGCAGGCATTCAGTACTTC. Translated, it gives CASSLDGQGAGIQYF.

This clonotype was counted only a few times. The chain is built from TRBV15 and TRBJ2-1, with 7 bases that match TRBD2. V was clipped by 6 bases and J by 5 bases; unmatched bases: 10. The CDR3 contains 15 residues. CDR1 LNHNV and CDR2 YYDKDF come from the germline V gene (reference sequence). The CDR3 DNA is TGTGCCACCAGTTTTTCGGGGGGTTCTGACAATGAGCAGTTCTTC. It encodes CATSFSGGSDNEQFF.

The J gene is TRBJ2-2, the V gene TRBV5-1; 14 nucleotides match TRBD2. V lost 4 bases to trimming and J lost 5 bases; unmatched junction nucleotides: 4. The CDR3 runs to 16 residues. CDR1 SGHRS and CDR2 YFSETQ come from the germline V gene. This chain's CDR3 is CASSRLAGGPTGELFF. In nucleotides, the CDR3 is TGCGCCAGCAGCAGACTAGCGGGAGGGCCTACCGGGGAGCTGTTTTTT.